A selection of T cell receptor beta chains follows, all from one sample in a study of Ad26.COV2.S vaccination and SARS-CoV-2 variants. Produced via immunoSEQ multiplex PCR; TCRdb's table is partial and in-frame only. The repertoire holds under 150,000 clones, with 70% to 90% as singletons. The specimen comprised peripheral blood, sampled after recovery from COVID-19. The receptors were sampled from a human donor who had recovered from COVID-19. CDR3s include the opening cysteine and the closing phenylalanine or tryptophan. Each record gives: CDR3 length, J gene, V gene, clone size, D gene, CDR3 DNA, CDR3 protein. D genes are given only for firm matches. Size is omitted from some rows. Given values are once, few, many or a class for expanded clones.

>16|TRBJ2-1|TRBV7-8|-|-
TGTGCCAGCAGCTTACAATCAGGAAACTCCTACAATGAGCAGTTCTTC
CASSLQSGNSYNEQFF
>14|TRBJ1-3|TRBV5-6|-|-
TGTGCCAGCAGCTCCCCCCTCTCTGGAAACACCATATATTTT
CASSSPLSGNTIYF
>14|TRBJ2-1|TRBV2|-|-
TGTGCCAGCAGTGAAGCGGGCCTCTACAATGAGCAGTTCTTC
CASSEAGLYNEQFF
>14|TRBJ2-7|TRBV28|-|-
TGTGCCAGCAGTAGGGGGGGCCCGTCCTACGAGCAGTACTTC
CASSRGGPSYEQYF
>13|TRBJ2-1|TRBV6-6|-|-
TGTGCCAGCAGTTTAAGCTCCTACAATGAGCAGTTCTTC
CASSLSSYNEQFF
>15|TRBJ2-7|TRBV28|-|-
TGTGCCAGCAGTTTATATCAGAGCCTAACCTACGAGCAGTACTTC
CASSLYQSLTYEQYF
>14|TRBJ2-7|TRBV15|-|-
TGTGCCACCAGCAAGGGCGGGGAAGCCTACGAGCAGTACTTC
CATSKGGEAYEQYF
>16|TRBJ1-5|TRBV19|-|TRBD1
TGTGCCAGCATTGCCGGGGACAGGGGTAGCAATCAGCCCCAGCATTTT
CASIAGDRGSNQPQHF
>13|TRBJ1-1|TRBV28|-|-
TGTGCCAGCATCCTGGACATCAACACTGAAGCTTTCTTT
CASILDINTEAFF
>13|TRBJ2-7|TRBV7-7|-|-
TGTGCTAGCAGCTTAGGAGGAAAGGGAGAGCAGTACTTC
CASSLGGKGEQYF
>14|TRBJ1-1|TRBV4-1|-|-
TGCGCCAGCAGCCAAGGGGGGGGAGGCACTGAAGCTTTCTTT
CASSQGGGGTEAFF
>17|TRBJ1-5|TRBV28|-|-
TGTGCCAGCAGTTTAGGGCTACGGGGGGACCCTAATCAGCCCCAGCATTTT
CASSLGLRGDPNQPQHF
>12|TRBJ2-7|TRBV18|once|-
TGTGCCAGCTCACCGCTTCTCTACGAGCAGTACTTC
CASSPLLYEQYF
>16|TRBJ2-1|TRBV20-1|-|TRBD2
TGCAGTGCTAGTGGCGAAGGCGGGGGGGCTCAGAATGAGCAGTTCTTC
CSASGEGGGAQNEQFF
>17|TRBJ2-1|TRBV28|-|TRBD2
TGTGCCAGCAGTTTAGGGATACGACTAGCGGGTATAGATGAGCAGTTCTTC
CASSLGIRLAGIDEQFF
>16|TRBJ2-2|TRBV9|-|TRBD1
TGTGCCAGCAGCACGAGGACAGGCGGTAGCACCGGGGAGCTGTTTTTT
CASSTRTGGSTGELFF
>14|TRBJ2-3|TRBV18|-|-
TGTGCCAGCTCAGCCCTAAGTGGTCCAGATACGCAGTATTTT
CASSALSGPDTQYF
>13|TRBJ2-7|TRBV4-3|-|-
TGCGCCAGCAGCCACGACGTAAACAACGAGCAGTACTTC
CASSHDVNNEQYF
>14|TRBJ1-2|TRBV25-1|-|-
TGTGCCAGCAGTGGCCGCGGGGCGGGGTCTTTCTACACCTTC
CASSGRGAGSFYTF
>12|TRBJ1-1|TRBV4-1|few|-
TGCGCCAGCAGCCAAGATGGCACTGAAGCTTTCTTT
CASSQDGTEAFF
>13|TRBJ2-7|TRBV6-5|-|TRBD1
TGTGCCACAAGCCAACAGGGGGCCAGGGAGCAGTACTTC
CATSQQGAREQYF
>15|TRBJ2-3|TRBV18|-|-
TGTGCCAGCTCACCATCGGCTAGCGGCACAGATACGCAGTATTTT
CASSPSASGTDTQYF
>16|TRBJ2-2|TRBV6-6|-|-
TGTGCCAGCAGTACCGTTCTAGGGGAATCCATCGGGGAGCTGTTTTTT
CASSTVLGESIGELFF
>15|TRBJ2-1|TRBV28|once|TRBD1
TGTGCCAGCAGTTACGGGACAGGGGGCTACAATGAGCAGTTCTTC
CASSYGTGGYNEQFF
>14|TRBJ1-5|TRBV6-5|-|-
TGTGCCAGCAGCATAGGACATCCTAATCAGCCCCAGCATTTT
CASSIGHPNQPQHF
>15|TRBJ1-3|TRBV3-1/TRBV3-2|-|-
TGTGCCAGCAGCCAAGTGAGGGTGTCAGGAAACACCATATATTTT
CASSQVRVSGNTIYF
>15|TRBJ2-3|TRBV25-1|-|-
TGTGCCACCGAAGGGGACACCCGTCGCACAGATACGCAGTATTTT
CATEGDTRRTDTQYF
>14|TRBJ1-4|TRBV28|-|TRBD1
TGTGCCAGCAGCCTGGGACAGGCTAATGAAAAACTGTTTTTT
CASSLGQANEKLFF
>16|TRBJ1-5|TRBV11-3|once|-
TGTGCCAGCAGCGGGAGGGGGGCTAGGGGCAATCAGCCCCAGCATTTT
CASSGRGARGNQPQHF
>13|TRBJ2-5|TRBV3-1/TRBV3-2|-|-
TGTGCCAGCAGCCAACTAACACAAGAGACCCAGTACTTC
CASSQLTQETQYF
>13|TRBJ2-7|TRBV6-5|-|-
TGTGCCAGCAAGGCGGGGGCCGGTTACGAGCAGTACTTC
CASKAGAGYEQYF
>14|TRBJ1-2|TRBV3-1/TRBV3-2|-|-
TGTGCCAGCAGCCAAGACAGGTGGGACTATGGCTACACCTTC
CASSQDRWDYGYTF
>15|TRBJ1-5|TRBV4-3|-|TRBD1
TGCGCCAGCAGCCAAAGACGACAGGGCATGCAGCCCCAGCATTTT
CASSQRRQGMQPQHF
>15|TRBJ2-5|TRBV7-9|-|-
TGTGCCAGCAGCCAGAGGTGGGGGGCCACAGAGACCCAGTACTTC
CASSQRWGATETQYF
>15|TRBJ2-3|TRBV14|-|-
TGTGCCAGCAGCCAAGAAGACCAATCAACAGATACGCAGTATTTT
CASSQEDQSTDTQYF
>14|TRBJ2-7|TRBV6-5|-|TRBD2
TGTGCCAGCAGTCGGACTAGCGGGGAATACGAGCAGTACTTC
CASSRTSGEYEQYF
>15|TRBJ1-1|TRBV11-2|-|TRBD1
TGTGCCAGCAACTCTCTCAGGGGGCTTAACACTGAAGCTTTCTTT
CASNSLRGLNTEAFF
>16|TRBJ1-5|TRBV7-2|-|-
TGTGCCAGCAGCTTAGATGCCCCCGGCCGGGGCCAGCCCCAGCATTTT
CASSLDAPGRGQPQHF
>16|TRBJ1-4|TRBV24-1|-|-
TGTGCCACCAGTGATTCGCGACAGGCACCCAATGAAAAACTGTTTTTT
CATSDSRQAPNEKLFF
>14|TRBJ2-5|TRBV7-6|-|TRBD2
TGTGCCAGCAGCTTAAGCGGGGAACAAGAGACCCAGTACTTC
CASSLSGEQETQYF
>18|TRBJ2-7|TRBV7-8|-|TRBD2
TGTGCCAGCAGCTTATCCGGGACTAGCGGGGGGTGGACCTACGAGCAGTACTTC
CASSLSGTSGGWTYEQYF
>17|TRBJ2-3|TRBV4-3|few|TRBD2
TGCGCCAGCAGCCAAGATCCTCTAGCGGCACAGGCAGATACGCAGTATTTT
CASSQDPLAAQADTQYF
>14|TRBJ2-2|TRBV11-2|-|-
TGTGCCAGCAGCTTGTCCAGGAGCACCGGGGAGCTGTTTTTT
CASSLSRSTGELFF
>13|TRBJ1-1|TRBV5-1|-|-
TGCGCCAGCAGCGTCAGGGAGGGCACTGAAGCTTTCTTT
CASSVREGTEAFF
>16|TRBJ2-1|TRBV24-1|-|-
TGTGCCACCAGTGACCCCGGGACAAGATACTACAATGAGCAGTTCTTC
CATSDPGTRYYNEQFF
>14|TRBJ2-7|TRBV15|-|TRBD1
TGTGCCACCAGCAGAACAGGGGACTCCTACGAGCAGTACTTC
CATSRTGDSYEQYF
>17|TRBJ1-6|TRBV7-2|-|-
TGTGCCAGCAGCTTAAAAGGGGCCTCCTCCTATAATTCACCCCTCCACTTT
CASSLKGASSYNSPLHF
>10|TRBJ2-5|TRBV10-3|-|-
TGTGCCCTCGCGGTGACGACCCAGTACTTC
CALAVTTQYF
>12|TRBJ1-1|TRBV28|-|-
TGTGCCAGCAGCTCCGAGAACACTGAAGCTTTCTTT
CASSSENTEAFF
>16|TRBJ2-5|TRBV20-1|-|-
TGCAGTGCTAGTGGGGTAATCGGGGGTTTCCAAGAGACCCAGTACTTC
CSASGVIGGFQETQYF
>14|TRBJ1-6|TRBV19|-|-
TGTGCCAGTAGTACGAGCAAAGGGCGAACACCCCTCCACTTT
CASSTSKGRTPLHF
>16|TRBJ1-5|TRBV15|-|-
TGTGCCACCAGCAGAAACAGCCGGGGCACGGGGCAGCCCCAGCATTTT
CATSRNSRGTGQPQHF
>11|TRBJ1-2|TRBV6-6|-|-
TGTGCCAGCAGTGCCTCGTCGGGCAGATATTTC
CASSASSGRYF
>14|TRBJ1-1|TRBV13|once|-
TGTGCCAGCAGCCCAAGCGCGGGAGAAACTGAAGCTTTCTTT
CASSPSAGETEAFF
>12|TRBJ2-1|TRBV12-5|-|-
TGTGCTAGCCGGGACATTGGCGATGAGCAGTTCTTC
CASRDIGDEQFF
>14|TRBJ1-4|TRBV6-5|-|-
TGTGCCAGCGGCCTAGGGATTTCCTTTGGGGAACTGTTTTTT
CASGLGISFGELFF
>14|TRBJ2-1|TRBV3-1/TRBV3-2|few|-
TGTGCCAGCAGCCCCGACCACAGAGACAATGAGCAGTTCTTC
CASSPDHRDNEQFF
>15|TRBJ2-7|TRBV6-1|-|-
TGTGCCAGCAGTGAAGTTAAGGTGGGGCTCTACGAGCAGTACTTC
CASSEVKVGLYEQYF